The 25 T cell receptor beta chains below were found in one sample sequenced in a study of blood T cell repertoires in COVID-19. The repertoire was sequenced with immunoSEQ multiplex PCR; TCRdb's copy has only in-frame clones and lacks some. This sample has about 73,000 clones; over 75% occur once, and the top ten carry about 5.1%. Sequences were obtained from peripheral blood. These TCRs come from a woman aged 18-29 years with acute or convalescent COVID-19.

The genes are TRBV28 and TRBJ1-6; the D gene is possibly TRBD1 (5 bases). CDR3 length: 14 amino acids. Looked up from germline, CDR1 is MDHEN and CDR2 is SYDVKM. The ends were cut back, 6 bases at V and 11 bases at J, with 17 bases in the middle. DNA of the CDR3: TGTGCCAGCAGCCCCCCAGGGTCTAAGCCACCCCTCCACTTT. Amino acids: CASSPPGSKPPLHF. Full variable domain (missing parts from reference TRBV28 and TRBJ1-6): DVKVTQSSRYLVKRTGEKVFLECVQDMDHENMFWYRQDPGLGLRLIYFSYDVKMKEKGDIPEGYSVSREKKERFSLILESASTNQTSMYLCASSPPGSKPPLHFGNGTRLTVT.

V is TRBV11-2 and J is TRBJ2-3; possible D gene TRBD2, 6 bases. V was clipped by 0 bases and J by 2 bases, with 9 bases between them. The germline V gene encodes CDR1 SGHAT and CDR2 FQNNGV. The CDR3 has 15 residues. CDR3 residues: CASSLDGDFTDTQYF. In nucleotides, the CDR3 is TGTGCCAGCAGCTTAGATGGGGACTTCACAGATACGCAGTATTTT.

The chain carries TRBV11-2 and TRBJ2-5; D unresolved. Trimming took 0 bases from V and 5 from J, leaving 16 bases between them. Germline-derived CDR1 and CDR2 are SGHAT and FQNNGV. There are 16 residues in the CDR3. CDR3 sequence: CASSLDNTGVIETQYF. The CDR3 DNA sequence: TGTGCCAGCAGCTTAGATAACACCGGAGTCATTGAGACCCAGTACTTC.

The chain joins TRBV11-2 to TRBJ2-7, with a tentative D call TRBD2 (6 bases). CDR1 and CDR2 from the germline V gene are SGHAT and FQNNGV. This CDR3 region has 12 residues. The V end was cut by 4 bases, the J end by 3 bases, with 7 bases between. CDR3 sequence (DNA): TGTGCCAGCAGCTCAGCGGGCTACGAGCAGTACTTC. As protein: CASSSAGYEQYF.

This chain connects TRBV18 to TRBJ1-2; 7 nucleotides match TRBD1. Germline trimming cut 5 bases from V and 5 bases from J; bases unmatched to any gene: 5. Germline V gene sequence: CDR1 KGHSH, CDR2 LQKENI. The CDR3 length is 13 residues. The CDR3 sequence is CASSAGTDYGYTF. DNA of the CDR3: TGTGCCAGCTCAGCCGGGACAGATTATGGCTACACCTTC.

The rearrangement joins TRBV6-1 to TRBJ1-2; 7 nucleotides line up with TRBD1. From germline, CDR1 is MNHNS and CDR2 SASEGT. V trimming: 5 bases; J trimming: 3 bases; junction bases outside the gene matches: 9. The length of the CDR3 is 15 residues. CDR3 in DNA: TGTGCCAGCAGTCCCGGGACAGCCACTGACTATGGCTACACCTTC. Protein sequence: CASSPGTATDYGYTF.

This clone was seen just once. The chain uses TRBV10-3 and TRBJ1-1; D may be TRBD1 (6 bases). Germline V gene data show CDR1 as ENHRY and CDR2 as SYGVKD. The germline V and J ends were trimmed by 7 bases and 6 bases, with 15 bases remaining between them. The CDR3 is 13 amino acids. In DNA form, the CDR3 reads TGTGCCATCAAATCCGCCGGGGGGCCTGAAGCTTTCTTT. As protein: CAIKSAGGPEAFF.

This sequence joins TRBV30 and TRBJ2-3; 9 bases agree with TRBD1. CDR1 and CDR2 from the germline V gene are GTSNPN and SVGIG (reference sequence). Germline trimming cut 2 bases from V and 4 bases from J; bases unmatched to any gene: 7. This CDR3 region has 15 residues. The DNA of the CDR3 is TGTGCCTGGAGTCCGGGACAGGGAGGATCAGATACGCAGTATTTT. This sequence encodes CAWSPGQGGSDTQYF.

The chain has TRBV2 and TRBJ2-3, with D perhaps matching TRBD2 (5 bases). Germline lookup yields CDR1 SNHLY and CDR2 FYNNEI. The CDR3 spans 15 residues. Trimming took off 4 bases at V and 0 bases at J, with 11 bases between the two ends. DNA of the CDR3: TGTGCCAGCAGTGTGGGAGATCTCAGCACAGATACGCAGTATTTT. The encoded protein is CASSVGDLSTDTQYF.

This CDR3 is CASSRRGPGELFF. The CDR3, as DNA: TGTGCCAGCAGCCGACGAGGTCCCGGGGAGCTGTTTTTT. The V call is TRBV13, the J call TRBJ2-2, with D hard to call. CDR1 is PRHDT, CDR2 FYEKMQ, per germline (reference sequence). This CDR3 is 13 amino acids long. V dropped 5 bases and J dropped 6 bases, with 10 bases sitting between them.

Only one count was recorded for this clone. The CDR3 DNA reads TGTGCCAGCAGCTTTAGGACTGGGGATGAAAAACTGTTTTTT. This encodes CASSFRTGDEKLFF. The rearrangement joins TRBV13 to TRBJ1-4; D gene ambiguous. The CDR3 has 14 residues. Germline loops: CDR1 PRHDT, CDR2 FYEKMQ (reference sequence). Between the trimmed V and J ends, which lost 3 bases and 6 bases, there was a span of 11 bases. Using reference TRBV13 and TRBJ1-4 for the parts outside the CDR3, the full variable domain is AAGVIQSPRHLIKEKRETATLKCYPIPRHDTVYWYQQGPGQDPQFLISFYEKMQSDKGSIPDRFSAQQFSDYHSELNMSSLELGDSALYFCASSFRTGDEKLFFGSGTQLSVL.

The J gene is TRBJ2-1, the V gene TRBV28; 7 bases align to TRBD1. The CDR3 runs to 15 residues. Germline assignment: CDR1 MDHEN and CDR2 SYDVKM. The trim removed 7 bases at V and 5 bases at J, leaving 11 bases unmatched. CDR3: CASNRGQETNNEQFF. The CDR3 DNA reads TGTGCCAGCAACAGAGGACAGGAAACTAACAATGAGCAGTTCTTC.

J is TRBJ1-1 and V is TRBV5-6; D may be TRBD1 (6 bases). From germline, CDR1 is SGHDT and CDR2 YYEEEE. V dropped 5 bases and J dropped 7 bases, with 12 bases sitting between them. This CDR3 is built from 12 residues. DNA for the CDR3: TGTGCCAGCAGACCCCAGACAGGTGAAGCTTTCTTT. Translated, it gives CASRPQTGEAFF.

The J gene is TRBJ1-1, the V gene TRBV19, with 7 bases matching TRBD1. Germline values: CDR1 LNHDA, CDR2 SQIVND (reference sequence). V lost 5 bases, J lost 3 bases, and 6 bases stayed unmatched. The CDR3 runs 14 residues. The CDR3 loop is CASSYRGFDTEAFF. CDR3 in DNA: TGTGCCAGTAGTTACAGGGGTTTCGACACTGAAGCTTTCTTT.

The V call is TRBV20-1, the J call TRBJ2-1; 8 nucleotides line up with TRBD2. The V segment lost 3 bases and the J segment 2 bases; nucleotides outside the gene matches: 9. The length of the CDR3 is 16 residues. Germline V gene sequence: CDR1 DFQATT, CDR2 SNEGSKA (reference sequence). For the CDR3, the DNA is TGCAGTGCTAGTTCGGCGGGGGGCCTCCCCTACAATGAGCAGTTCTTC. It is translated as CSASSAGGLPYNEQFF.

This clone was found a few times. V usage is TRBV7-9 and J usage is TRBJ2-1; D is possibly TRBD1 (5 bases). The CDR3 is made up of 16 amino acids. CDR1 SEHNR and CDR2 FQNEAQ come from the germline V gene (reference sequence). V lost 1 base and J lost 1, with 11 bases in between. Here the CDR3 DNA reads TGTGCCAGCAGCTTAGGGGCAGGGTCATCCTACAATGAGCAGTTCTTC. Protein sequence: CASSLGAGSSYNEQFF.

This clone turned up a few times. The genes are TRBV29-1 and TRBJ1-1; D is ambiguous. The CDR3 spans 11 residues. Germline-derived CDR1 and CDR2 are SQVTM and ANQGSEA. V dropped 3 bases and J dropped 8 bases, with 10 bases sitting between them. CDR3 DNA sequence: TGCAGCGTTGACCAGGTACGAGAAGCTTTCTTT. It encodes CSVDQVREAFF.

This chain uses TRBV27 with TRBJ2-7; TRBD2 matches at 12 bases. This CDR3 has 17 amino acids. Germline CDR1 and CDR2: MNHEY and SMNVEV (reference sequence). The J segment lost 0 bases and the V segment lost 5 bases, leaving 8 bases of the junction unmatched. For the CDR3, the DNA is TGTGCCAGCAGTCGGACTAGCGGGGCAGGAAACTCCTACGAGCAGTACTTC. It is translated as CASSRTSGAGNSYEQYF.

This chain connects TRBV27 to TRBJ2-5, with a tentative D call TRBD2 (5 bases). Trimming removed 6 bases from V and 3 bases from J, with 5 bases in between. This CDR3 contains 11 residues. Germline V lookup: CDR1 MNHEY, CDR2 SMNVEV (reference sequence). In DNA, the CDR3 is TGTGCCAGCAGGGGAGAAGAGACCCAGTACTTC. As protein: CASRGEETQYF.

The chain recombines TRBV2 with TRBJ1-5, with 10 bases lining up with TRBD1. The J segment lost 5 bases and the V segment lost 2 bases, leaving 3 bases of the junction unmatched. The CDR3 spans 15 residues. The germline V gene has CDR1 SNHLY and CDR2 FYNNEI. For the CDR3, the DNA is TGTGCCAGCAGTGAATTAGGGACAGGGGATCAGCCCCAGCATTTT. It translates to CASSELGTGDQPQHF.

This clone was seen just once. The rearrangement joins TRBV9 to TRBJ2-3; 11 bases are shared with TRBD2. The germline V gene has CDR1 SGDLS and CDR2 YYNGEE. After removal of 2 bases from V and 2 bases from J, the junction contained 10 bases not matched to a gene. The CDR3 sequence is 18 residues long. In nucleotides, the CDR3 is TGTGCCAGCAGCGTGGGAGCTAGCGGGAGGACTAACACAGATACGCAGTATTTT. Encoded protein: CASSVGASGRTNTDTQYF.

The chain carries TRBV5-6 and TRBJ2-6; 10 positions agree with TRBD1. Germline assignment: CDR1 SGHDT and CDR2 YYEEEE. V trimming: 3 bases; J trimming: 5 bases; junction bases outside the gene matches: 8. There are 17 residues in the CDR3. CDR3 nucleotide sequence: TGTGCCAGCAGCTCGCTTCTGACAGGGGGCCGGGCCAACGTCCTGACTTTC. Translated: CASSSLLTGGRANVLTF.

The chain links TRBV28 to TRBJ2-1, with 7 bases fitting TRBD2. V trimming: 3 bases; J trimming: 9 bases; junction bases outside the gene matches: 14. The germline V gene encodes CDR1 MDHEN and CDR2 SYDVKM. The CDR3 has 16 residues. CDR3 loop: CASSFRPSGEWGEQFF. The CDR3 DNA follows: TGTGCCAGCAGTTTTAGGCCGAGCGGGGAATGGGGTGAGCAGTTCTTC.

This chain links TRBV27 with TRBJ2-5, with 11 nucleotides matching TRBD2. This CDR3 region has 16 residues. The V gene end was trimmed by 2 bases and the J gene end by 5 bases; junction bases not matched to a gene: 7. Germline V lookup: CDR1 MNHEY, CDR2 SMNVEV (reference sequence). CDR3 bases: TGTGCCAGCAGTTTACGGCTAGCGGGGGGACGGGAGACCCAGTACTTC. Encoded protein: CASSLRLAGGRETQYF.

V gene TRBV4-3 combines with J gene TRBJ2-7; TRBD2 is a possible D gene (6 bases). The CDR3 covers 15 residues. The V and J ends lost 0 bases and 2 bases respectively, with 11 bases between them. CDR1 is LGHNA, CDR2 YSLEER, per germline. CDR3 loop: CASSQEDSGAYEQYF. The CDR3 nucleotides are TGCGCCAGCAGCCAAGAAGATAGCGGCGCCTACGAGCAGTACTTC.